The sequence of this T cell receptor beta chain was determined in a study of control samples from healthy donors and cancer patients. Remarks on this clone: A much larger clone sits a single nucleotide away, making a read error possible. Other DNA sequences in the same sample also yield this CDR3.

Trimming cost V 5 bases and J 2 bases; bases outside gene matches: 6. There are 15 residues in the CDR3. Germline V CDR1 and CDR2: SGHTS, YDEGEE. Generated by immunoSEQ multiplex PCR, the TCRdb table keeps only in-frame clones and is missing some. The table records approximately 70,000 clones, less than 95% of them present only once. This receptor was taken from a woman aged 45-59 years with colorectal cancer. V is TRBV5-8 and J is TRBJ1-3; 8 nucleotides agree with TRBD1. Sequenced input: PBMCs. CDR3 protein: CASRSDRVPGNTIYF. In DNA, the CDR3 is TGTGCCAGCAGGTCGGACAGGGTTCCTGGAAACACCATATATTTT.